This T cell receptor beta chain was observed in a study of shared clonotypes between healthy human individuals. Replicate PCRs for sorted subsets used 200 ng DNA; this equaled 25,000 to 30,000 T cell genomes. Using immunoSEQ multiplex PCR, the repertoire was profiled, and TCRdb retains in-frame clones only, with some absent. The sample carries roughly 760,000 clones, over 65% recorded once. V shed 5 bases and J shed 1 base, with 8 bases lying between them. CDR3 length: 14 amino acids. Per the germline V gene, CDR1 is SGHTA and CDR2 is FQGTGA. This clone was seen more than once but under ten times. Its matching antigen is unknown. Findings of the study overall: Non-shared clonotypes had lower generation probabilities than those shared by all four donors. Around 5% was the fraction of naive CD4 clonotypes found shared across four donors. Rarefaction demonstrated incomplete sorted-subset sequencing despite large depth.

The V call is TRBV7-3, the J call TRBJ2-2; weak D call: TRBD2 (5 bases). Source material: memory CD4+ T cells sorted from blood. Described subset: CD45RA-negative fraction. The origin of this receptor is a woman aged 30 to 39 in good health. In nucleotides, the CDR3 is TGTGCCAGCAGCGTCGGACTGAACACCGGGGAGCTGTTTTTT. It translates to CASSVGLNTGELFF.